A selection of T cell receptor beta chains follows, all from one sample in a study of spatial heterogeneity in lung cancer. TCRdb reanalysed the 5' RACE reads using MiXCR and keeps one entry per CDR3 protein. The table lists about 27,000 distinct CDR3 sequences, under 8.5% of them singletons, with around 26% in the top ten. The specimen was lung tumor tissue, collected at surgery. The receptors originated from a male donor with early-stage non-small cell lung cancer. CDR3s include the opening cysteine and the closing phenylalanine or tryptophan. The D gene is left open where the match is weak. Not all rows give a size; the values are once, few, many and, for expanded clones, a class.

NA	TRBV6-1	many	TRBJ2-7	CATRDGPGREQYF	TGTGCCACCAGGGACGGGCCCGGTAGAGAGCAGTACTTC
TRBD1	TRBV20-1	few	TRBJ2-2	CSAVGQENTGELFF	TGCAGTGCTGTTGGACAGGAGAACACCGGGGAGCTGTTTTTT
NA	TRBV4-1	many	TRBJ1-2	CASSQDREGRSGYTF	TGCGCCAGCAGCCAAGATCGGGAGGGTCGGAGTGGCTACACCTTC
NA	TRBV20-1	many	TRBJ2-7	CSGIGSSSYEQYF	TGCAGTGGGATAGGGTCTAGCTCCTACGAGCAGTACTTC
TRBD1	TRBV4-3	many	TRBJ1-2	CASSQVVWGQSQRGYGYTF	TGCGCCAGCAGCCAAGTCGTTTGGGGACAGAGCCAACGAGGATATGGCTACACCTTC
TRBD1	TRBV7-6	many	TRBJ2-7	CASSSGTGEGYEQYF	TGTGCCAGCAGCTCAGGGACAGGGGAGGGCTACGAGCAGTACTTC
TRBD1	TRBV20-1	NA	TRBJ2-3	CSAILPGQGRNTQYF	TGCAGTGCTATCCTCCCGGGACAGGGAAGGAATACGCAGTATTTT
NA	TRBV7-9	NA	TRBJ1-1	CASSLGFMNTEAFF	TGTGCCAGCAGCTTAGGTTTTATGAACACTGAAGCTTTCTTT
TRBD1	TRBV5-1	NA	TRBJ2-7	CASSLGQGACEQYF	TGCGCCAGCAGCTTGGGCCAGGGGGCCTGCGAGCAGTACTTC
NA	TRBV7-2	many	TRBJ2-3	CASSPRGGHFTDTQYF	TGTGCCAGCAGCCCAAGGGGCGGGCACTTCACAGATACGCAGTATTTT
NA	TRBV12-3/TRBV12-4	NA	TRBJ2-2	CASSLFAGRITGELFF	TGTGCCAGCAGTTTATTTGCAGGGCGAATCACCGGGGAGCTGTTTTTT
NA	TRBV3-1	once	TRBJ2-5	CASSQESGQETQYF	TGTGCCAGCAGCCAAGAATCGGGCCAAGAGACCCAGTACTTC
TRBD1	TRBV20-1	many	TRBJ2-5	CSTHYDRARQETQYF	TGCAGCACACACTACGACAGGGCGAGACAAGAGACCCAGTACTTC
NA	TRBV11-3	few	TRBJ1-2	CASTRGLQALLYGYTF	TGTGCCAGCACCCGTGGACTGCAGGCGCTCCTCTATGGCTACACCTTC
NA	TRBV20-1	many	TRBJ1-5	CSATDRPNQPQHF	TGCAGTGCTACAGACAGACCAAATCAGCCCCAGCATTTT
NA	TRBV4-1	NA	TRBJ1-4	CASSFRGGAPNEKLFF	TGCGCCAGCAGCTTCCGCGGCGGGGCTCCTAATGAAAAACTGTTTTTT
NA	TRBV9	few	TRBJ2-2	CASSPRGATNTGELFF	TGTGCCAGCAGCCCACGGGGGGCCACAAACACCGGGGAGCTGTTTTTT
TRBD2	TRBV5-8	once	TRBJ2-1	CASSLGLAGVFNEQFF	TGTGCCAGCAGCTTGGGACTAGCGGGGGTGTTCAATGAGCAGTTCTTC
TRBD1	TRBV12-3/TRBV12-4	many	TRBJ2-1	CASSHPDRGHNEQFF	TGTGCCAGCAGCCACCCTGACAGGGGGCACAATGAGCAGTTCTTC
NA	TRBV4-3	many	TRBJ1-4	CASSQEEGSQREKLFF	TGCGCCAGCAGCCAAGAGGAGGGTTCCCAGCGTGAAAAACTGTTTTTT
NA	TRBV6-2/TRBV6-3	many	TRBJ1-5	CAISNPSGRNQPQHF	TGTGCCATTTCGAACCCTTCGGGGCGCAATCAGCCCCAGCATTTT
TRBD2	TRBV20-1	few	TRBJ2-3	CSARDARTSGGASTDTQYF	TGCAGTGCTAGAGATGCCCGGACTAGCGGGGGGGCTAGCACAGATACGCAGTATTTT
NA	TRBV12-3/TRBV12-4	many	TRBJ2-5	CASRRAALATQYF	TGTGCCAGCAGGCGAGCGGCCCTTGCTACCCAGTACTTC
NA	TRBV6-1	NA	TRBJ2-7	CASSPIPGPRLEQYF	TGTGCCAGCAGTCCAATCCCGGGACCGCGTCTCGAGCAGTACTTC
NA	TRBV15	few	TRBJ1-5	CATSRGLGEGNQPQHF	TGTGCCACCAGCAGGGGCCTCGGGGAAGGCAATCAGCCCCAGCATTTT
TRBD2	TRBV6-2/TRBV6-3	NA	TRBJ2-7	CASSPGGGEQYF	TGTGCCAGCAGCCCCGGGGGGGGCGAGCAGTACTTC
TRBD1	TRBV6-2/TRBV6-3	NA	TRBJ2-3	CASSYGQGPSSSSDTQYF	TGTGCCAGCAGTTACGGACAGGGTCCATCTTCTAGCTCAGATACGCAGTATTTT
NA	TRBV5-4	few	TRBJ2-5	CASSSWGGGETQYF	TGTGCCAGCAGCTCCTGGGGGGGCGGAGAGACCCAGTACTTC
NA	TRBV20-1	many	TRBJ2-5	CSAKDSGLGETQYF	TGCAGTGCTAAAGATTCGGGGCTGGGGGAGACCCAGTACTTC
NA	TRBV4-1	many	TRBJ2-1	CASSQGGATVPFF	TGCGCCAGCAGCCAAGGCGGTGCGACAGTTCCGTTCTTC
NA	TRBV10-3	many	TRBJ1-4	CASGPSGEKLFF	TGTGCCTCAGGCCCGTCCGGTGAAAAACTGTTTTTT
NA	TRBV6-5	few	TRBJ2-3	CASSDTTDTQYF	TGTGCCAGCAGTGACACAACAGATACGCAGTATTTT
NA	TRBV20-1	few	TRBJ1-1	CSARKQANTEAFF	TGCAGTGCTAGAAAACAGGCGAACACTGAAGCTTTCTTT
NA	TRBV7-2	many	TRBJ2-1	CASSLTQGSDEQFF	TGTGCCAGCAGCTTAACGCAGGGTTCCGATGAGCAGTTCTTC
TRBD1	TRBV5-1	many	TRBJ2-5	CASSLGPGTGGFQETQYF	TGCGCCAGCAGCCTAGGCCCCGGGACAGGGGGCTTTCAAGAGACCCAGTACTTC